The 21 T cell receptor beta chains presented below share a single source sample, sequenced in a study of cytomegalovirus exposure and HLA in healthy donors. Primers included in the PCR were 60 Vbeta and 13 Jbeta primers. The protocol was immunoSEQ multiplex PCR, while the TCRdb copy is restricted to in-frame clones and leaves out a portion. The sample records over 150,000 clones, around four fifths being singletons. Material for sequencing was PBMCs. The receptors stem from a woman under 30 in good health and CMV-seronegative.

V usage is TRBV25-1 and J usage is TRBJ2-5; 9 bases are shared with TRBD1. V shed 7 bases and J 5 bases; nucleotides not matched to a gene: 11. CDR1 and CDR2 (germline): MGHDK, SYGVNS. The CDR3 has 15 amino acids. CDR3 sequence (DNA): TGTGCCAGCACTATCCAACAGGGGGCGCGGGAGACCCAGTACTTC. Its translation is CASTIQQGARETQYF.

The chain is built from TRBV29-1 and TRBJ2-5; 12 bases are shared with TRBD2. The V segment lost 4 bases and the J segment 5 bases; nucleotides outside the gene matches: 20. Germline assignment: CDR1 SQVTM and CDR2 ANQGSEA. The CDR3 is 19 residues long. The CDR3 sequence is CSVVPVGGLAGWARETQYF. DNA for the CDR3: TGCAGCGTTGTCCCAGTGGGCGGACTAGCGGGGTGGGCCAGGGAGACCCAGTACTTC. Complete variable domain (other parts from reference TRBV29-1 and TRBJ2-5): SAVISQKPSRDICQRGTSLTIQCQVDSQVTMMFWYRQQPGQSLTLIATANQGSEATYESGFVIDKFPISRPNLTFSTLTVSNMSPEDSSIYLCSVVPVGGLAGWARETQYFGPGTRLLVL.

The J gene is TRBJ1-2, the V gene TRBV6-1; D is perhaps TRBD1 (5 bases). This CDR3 is built from 12 residues. V lost 7 bases to trimming and J lost 3 bases, with 9 bases between them. CDR1 is MNHNS and CDR2 is SASEGT in the germline V gene. The CDR3 reads CASMGEDYGYTF. In nucleotides, the CDR3 is TGTGCCAGCATGGGGGAGGACTATGGCTACACCTTC.

V is TRBV6-5 and J is TRBJ2-2; D may be TRBD2 (6 bases). V lost 0 bases and J lost 5, with 13 bases in between. The CDR3 has 16 residues. Germline V gene lookup returns CDR1 MNHEY and CDR2 SVGAGI. This CDR3 reads CASSYSTGSWTGELFF. The CDR3 bases are TGTGCCAGCAGTTACTCGACCGGGAGCTGGACCGGGGAGCTGTTTTTT.

This sequence joins TRBV27 and TRBJ2-3; D possibly corresponds to TRBD1 (6 bases). Germline CDR1 MNHEY, CDR2 SMNVEV (reference sequence). CDR3 length: 18 amino acids. Trimming stripped 5 bases from V and 2 bases from J, with 23 bases between. The CDR3, as DNA: TGTGCCAGCAGTCGACGGACAGTCCCAAAGATAAACACAGATACGCAGTATTTT. It translates to CASSRRTVPKINTDTQYF.

This clone was counted only a few times. The genes are TRBV11-2 and TRBJ2-1; possible D gene TRBD1, 6 bases. The germline V gene has CDR1 SGHAT and CDR2 FQNNGV. V dropped 5 bases and J dropped 6 bases, with 14 bases sitting between them. This CDR3 has 14 amino acids. For the CDR3, the DNA is TGTGCCAGCAGCCCCGGACAGCAACCCAATGAGCAGTTCTTC. It specifies CASSPGQQPNEQFF. Combining the CDR3 with reference TRBV11-2 and TRBJ2-1 gives the whole variable domain EAGVAQSPRYKIIEKRQSVAFWCNPISGHATLYWYQQILGQGPKLLIQFQNNGVVDDSQLPKDRFSAERLKGVDSTLKIQPAKLEDSAVYLCASSPGQQPNEQFFGPGTRLTVL.

Concerning this clone itself: The junction differs from germline at one of its ends, possibly a read error. V usage is TRBV2 and J usage is TRBJ2-3, with TRBD1 matching over 11 bases. Germline CDR1 SNHLY, CDR2 FYNNEI. This CDR3 contains 11 residues. The CDR3 region has the DNA TGTGCCAGCAGTGACTGGGACAGGGGGAATTTT. Residues: CASSDWDRGNF.

The chain combines TRBV11-2 with TRBJ2-1; the D gene is possibly TRBD1 (5 bases). CDR3 length: 15 amino acids. Germline V CDR1 and CDR2: SGHAT, FQNNGV. V lost 2 bases and J lost 15, with 23 bases in between. CDR3 sequence reads: CASSLIAQGNLPLFF. In DNA, the CDR3 is TGTGCCAGCAGCTTAATCGCCCAGGGTAATCTCCCACTGTTCTTC. Full variable domain (remainder filled in from reference TRBV11-2 and TRBJ2-1): EAGVAQSPRYKIIEKRQSVAFWCNPISGHATLYWYQQILGQGPKLLIQFQNNGVVDDSQLPKDRFSAERLKGVDSTLKIQPAKLEDSAVYLCASSLIAQGNLPLFFGPGTRLTVL.

On this clone itself: Mismatch with germline at one junction end may stem from a read error. The rearrangement links TRBV7-9 to TRBJ2-6; a possible D gene is TRBD2 (5 bases). The CDR3 covers 17 residues. Germline V gene sequence: CDR1 SEHNR, CDR2 FQNEAQ (reference sequence). The CDR3 DNA reads as TGTTCCAGCAGCTTAGCCGGGGTGCGCTCTGGGGCCAACGTCCTGACTTTC. This gives the protein CSSSLAGVRSGANVLTF.

This clone was seen once. The chain recombines TRBV5-4 with TRBJ2-1; TRBD2 is a possible D gene (6 bases). The CDR3 extends over 16 amino acids. Trimming shortened V by 4 bases and J by 4 bases, and 18 bases separated the two germline ends. The germline gives CDR1 SGHNT, CDR2 YYREEE (reference sequence). This CDR3 reads CASSKLAMRNYNEQFF. The CDR3 nucleotides read TGTGCCAGCAGCAAACTAGCCATGCGGAATTACAATGAGCAGTTCTTC.

The chain links TRBV6-5 to TRBJ2-5; 8 bases agree with TRBD1. CDR1 MNHEY and CDR2 SVGAGI come from the germline V gene. The CDR3 spans 14 residues. V shed 0 bases and J 7 bases; nucleotides not matched to a gene: 4. The CDR3 nucleotides are TGTGCCAGCAGTTACTCCGGACAGGGAGGGACCCAGTACTTC. Its protein is CASSYSGQGGTQYF.

Only one count was recorded for this clone. The rearrangement links TRBV9 to TRBJ1-2; no clear D gene. CDR1 and CDR2 from the germline V gene are SGDLS and YYNGEE. Trimming took off 2 bases at V and 1 base at J, with 9 bases between the two ends. The CDR3 length is 14 residues. For the CDR3, the DNA is TGTGCCAGCAGCGTCCTGGAGTATAACTATGGCTACACCTTC. Translated: CASSVLEYNYGYTF.

This sequence joins TRBV27 and TRBJ1-5; D unclear. This CDR3 region has 13 residues. Germline V gives CDR1 MNHEY, CDR2 SMNVEV (reference sequence). Trimming removed 2 bases from V and 7 bases from J, with 9 bases in between. The CDR3 here is CASSLEAGQPQHF. The CDR3 DNA sequence: TGTGCCAGCAGTTTAGAGGCGGGCCAGCCCCAGCATTTT.

The chain combines TRBV19 with TRBJ2-6; tentative D call: TRBD1 (6 bases). Trimming took 7 bases from V and 0 from J, leaving 16 bases between them. The CDR3 contains 17 residues. The V gene's germline CDR1 is LNHDA and CDR2 SQIVND (reference sequence). The CDR3 region is CASTPGQGNSGANVLTF. CDR3 sequence (DNA): TGTGCCAGTACTCCGGGACAAGGGAACTCTGGGGCCAACGTCCTGACTTTC.

The chain has TRBV4-2 and TRBJ2-2; TRBD2 matches at 8 bases. The CDR3 runs 16 residues. The V segment lost 1 base and the J segment 3 bases; nucleotides outside the gene matches: 4. Looked up from germline, CDR1 is LGHNA and CDR2 is YNFKEQ. The CDR3 region is CASSQGLASDTGELFF. As DNA, the CDR3 is TGTGCCAGCAGCCAAGGACTAGCGTCGGACACCGGGGAGCTGTTTTTT.

The rearrangement uses TRBV6-1 and TRBJ1-1; no definite D call. With 10 bases removed from V and 11 bases from J, the gap between germline ends came to 8 bases. Germline CDR1 and CDR2: MNHNS and SASEGT. The CDR3 has 8 residues. The CDR3, as DNA: TGTGCCACCGGGTGGGCTTTCTTT. It yields the protein CATGWAFF.

The chain couples TRBV7-8 to TRBJ2-3; 7 bases are shared with TRBD1. This CDR3 region has 14 residues. Looked up from germline, CDR1 is SGHVS and CDR2 is FQNEAQ. V lost 6 bases, J lost 5 bases, and 8 bases stayed unmatched. CDR3 sequence reads: CASSPTGRRDTQYF. In nucleotides, the CDR3 is TGTGCCAGCAGTCCGACAGGGAGACGAGATACGCAGTATTTT.

The J gene is TRBJ1-6, the V gene TRBV7-2, with a possible D match to TRBD1 (6 bases). V gave up 3 bases and J gave up 10 bases, with 10 bases separating them. CDR3 length: 13 residues. Germline V gene lookup returns CDR1 SGHTA and CDR2 FQGNSA. The DNA for the CDR3 is TGTGCCAGCAGCTTCTACAGGGACTCACCCCTCCACTTT. Its translation is CASSFYRDSPLHF.

Concerning this clone itself: Compared with germline, one end of the junction differs, possibly owing to a read error. The same CDR3 can be traced to other DNA sequences in this sample. The chain uses TRBV15 and TRBJ2-5, with D maybe TRBD1 (6 bases). The CDR3 is 15 residues long. The germline V gene has CDR1 LNHNV and CDR2 YYDKDF (reference sequence). The CDR3 DNA sequence: TGCGCCACCAGCAGAGATCAAGGCCAGGGGGAGACCCAGTACTTC. It codes for CATSRDQGQGETQYF.

This rearrangement joins TRBV6-5 to TRBJ1-2; D not resolved. Trimming removed 4 bases from V and 7 bases from J, with 13 bases in between. The CDR3 totals 13 residues. Germline values: CDR1 MNHEY, CDR2 SVGAGI. CDR3 sequence: CASSWTESGGYTF. The CDR3, as DNA: TGTGCCAGCAGTTGGACTGAGTCCGGTGGCTACACCTTC.

This clone was seen more than once but under ten times. The chain is built from TRBV19 and TRBJ2-5; D remains ambiguous. From germline, CDR1 is LNHDA and CDR2 SQIVND (reference sequence). The germline V and J ends were trimmed by 3 bases and 5 bases, with 10 bases remaining between them. The CDR3 contains 13 residues. The CDR3 loop is CASSIKSGETQYF. CDR3 nucleotide sequence: TGTGCCAGTAGTATTAAGTCCGGGGAGACCCAGTACTTC.